This TCR beta chain was sequenced during a study of blood T cell repertoires in COVID-19. Study details: PBMCs, B-cell-depleted T cells, or T cells provided the cDNA or gDNA that made up the material.

The CDR3 length is 13 residues. Germline V CDR1 and CDR2: MDHEN, SYDVKM. V lost 5 bases to trimming and J lost 8 bases, with 15 bases between them. The repertoire was sequenced with immunoSEQ multiplex PCR; TCRdb's copy has only in-frame clones and lacks some. The table lists 200,000 to 250,000 clones, 75% to 90% of them singletons, with approximately 4% in the top ten. This clonotype was obtained from a woman aged 25 to 39 who had been exposed to COVID-19. The chain has TRBV28 and TRBJ1-2; no firm D call. The sequenced material came from PBMCs or T cells enriched from blood (not recorded which). The DNA of the CDR3 is TGTGCCAGCAGTCCCGCCATCCGCCAGGGCTACACCTTC. Translating it yields CASSPAIRQGYTF.